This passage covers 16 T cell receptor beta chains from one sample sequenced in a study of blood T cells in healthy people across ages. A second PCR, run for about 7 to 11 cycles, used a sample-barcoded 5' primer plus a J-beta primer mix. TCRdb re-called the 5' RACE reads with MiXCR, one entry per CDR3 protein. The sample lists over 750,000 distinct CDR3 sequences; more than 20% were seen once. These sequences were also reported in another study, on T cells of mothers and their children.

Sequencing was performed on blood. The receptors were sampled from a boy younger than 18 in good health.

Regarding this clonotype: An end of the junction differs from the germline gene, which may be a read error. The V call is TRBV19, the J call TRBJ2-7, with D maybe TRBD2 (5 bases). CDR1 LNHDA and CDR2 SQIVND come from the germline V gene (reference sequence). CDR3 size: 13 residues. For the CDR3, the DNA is TGTGCCAGTAGTATTGGAGGAATCTACGGGCAGTACTTC. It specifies CASSIGGIYGQYF.

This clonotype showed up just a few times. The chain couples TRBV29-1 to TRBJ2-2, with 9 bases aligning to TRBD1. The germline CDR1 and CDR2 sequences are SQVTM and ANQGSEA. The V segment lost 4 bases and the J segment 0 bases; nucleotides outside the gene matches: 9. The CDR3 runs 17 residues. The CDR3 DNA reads TGCAGCGTTGCCGAAGATAGGACAGGGGCGAACACCGGGGAGCTGTTTTTT. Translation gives CSVAEDRTGANTGELFF.

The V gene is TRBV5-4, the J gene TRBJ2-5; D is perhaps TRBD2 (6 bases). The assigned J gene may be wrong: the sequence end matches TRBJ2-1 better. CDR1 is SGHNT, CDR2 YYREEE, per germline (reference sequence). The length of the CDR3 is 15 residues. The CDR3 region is CASTKGGGRGDEQFF. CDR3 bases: TGTGCCAGCACCAAAGGTGGGGGGAGAGGGGATGAGCAGTTCTTC.

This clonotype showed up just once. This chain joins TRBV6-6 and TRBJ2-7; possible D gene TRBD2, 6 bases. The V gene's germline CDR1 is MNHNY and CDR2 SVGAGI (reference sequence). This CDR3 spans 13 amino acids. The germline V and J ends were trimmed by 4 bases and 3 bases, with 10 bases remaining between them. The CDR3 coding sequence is TGTGCCAGCAGTTTAGCGGAGAACTACGAGCAGTACTTC. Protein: CASSLAENYEQYF.

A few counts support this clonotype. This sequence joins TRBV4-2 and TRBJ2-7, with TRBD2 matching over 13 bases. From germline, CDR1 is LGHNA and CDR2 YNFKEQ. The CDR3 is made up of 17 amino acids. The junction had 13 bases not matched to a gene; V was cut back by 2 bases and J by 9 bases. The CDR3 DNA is TGTGCCAGCAGCCAATGGACTAGCGGGGGCTTTTACGAGTGGCAGTACTTC. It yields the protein CASSQWTSGGFYEWQYF.

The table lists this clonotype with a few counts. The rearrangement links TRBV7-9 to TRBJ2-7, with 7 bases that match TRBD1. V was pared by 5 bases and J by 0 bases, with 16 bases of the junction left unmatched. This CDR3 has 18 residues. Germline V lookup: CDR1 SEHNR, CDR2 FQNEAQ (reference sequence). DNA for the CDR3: TGTGCCAGCAGCCCCGAATGGCCGGGACAGCATCCCTCCTACGAGCAGTACTTC. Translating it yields CASSPEWPGQHPSYEQYF.

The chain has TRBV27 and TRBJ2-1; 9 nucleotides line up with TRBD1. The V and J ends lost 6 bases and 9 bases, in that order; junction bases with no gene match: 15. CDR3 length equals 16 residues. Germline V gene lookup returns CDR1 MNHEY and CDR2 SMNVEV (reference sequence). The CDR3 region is CASSPIRDRDGVEQFF. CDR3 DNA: TGTGCCAGCAGCCCTATCCGGGACAGGGATGGTGTTGAGCAGTTCTTC.

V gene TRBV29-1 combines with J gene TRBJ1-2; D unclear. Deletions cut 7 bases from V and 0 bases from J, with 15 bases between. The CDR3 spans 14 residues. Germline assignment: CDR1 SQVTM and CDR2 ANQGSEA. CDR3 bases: TGCAGCGCTGGTCCCGACGGTGCTAACTATGGCTACACCTTC. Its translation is CSAGPDGANYGYTF.

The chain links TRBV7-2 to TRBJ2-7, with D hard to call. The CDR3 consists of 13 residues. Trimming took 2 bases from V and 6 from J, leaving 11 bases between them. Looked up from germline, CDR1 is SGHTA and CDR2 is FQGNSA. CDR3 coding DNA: TGTGCCAGCAGCTTAATTAGGGAAGCCGAGCAGTACTTC. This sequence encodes CASSLIREAEQYF.

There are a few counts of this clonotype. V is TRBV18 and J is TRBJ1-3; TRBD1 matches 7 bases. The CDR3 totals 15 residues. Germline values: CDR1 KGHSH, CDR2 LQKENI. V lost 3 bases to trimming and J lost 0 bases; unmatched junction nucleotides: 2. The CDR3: CASSPKGASGNTIYF. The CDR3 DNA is TGTGCCAGCTCACCTAAGGGGGCCTCTGGAAACACCATATATTTT.

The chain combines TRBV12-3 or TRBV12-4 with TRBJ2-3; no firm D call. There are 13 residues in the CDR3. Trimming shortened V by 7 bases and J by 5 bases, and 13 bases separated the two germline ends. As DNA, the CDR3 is TGTGCCAGCAATCCCTTTCTAGGAGATACGCAGTATTTT. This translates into CASNPFLGDTQYF.

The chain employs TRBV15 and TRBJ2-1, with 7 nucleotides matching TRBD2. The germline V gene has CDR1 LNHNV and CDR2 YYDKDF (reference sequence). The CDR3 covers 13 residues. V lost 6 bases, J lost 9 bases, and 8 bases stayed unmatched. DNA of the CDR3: TGTGCCACCAGGCCTAGCGGTCAGAGTGAGCAGTTCTTC. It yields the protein CATRPSGQSEQFF.

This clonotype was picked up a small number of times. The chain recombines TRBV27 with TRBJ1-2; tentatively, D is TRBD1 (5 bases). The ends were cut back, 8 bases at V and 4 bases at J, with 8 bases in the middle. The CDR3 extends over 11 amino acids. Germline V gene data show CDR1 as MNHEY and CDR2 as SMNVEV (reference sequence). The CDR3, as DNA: TGTGCCAGCTGGGACGGCTATGGCTACACCTTC. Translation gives CASWDGYGYTF.

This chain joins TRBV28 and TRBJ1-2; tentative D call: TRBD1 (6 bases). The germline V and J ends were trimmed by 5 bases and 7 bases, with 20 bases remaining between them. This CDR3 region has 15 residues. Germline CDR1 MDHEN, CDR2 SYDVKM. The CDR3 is CASSPLGQGLGGYTF. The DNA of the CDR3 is TGTGCCAGCAGTCCTCTCGGTCAGGGGCTAGGTGGCTACACCTTC.

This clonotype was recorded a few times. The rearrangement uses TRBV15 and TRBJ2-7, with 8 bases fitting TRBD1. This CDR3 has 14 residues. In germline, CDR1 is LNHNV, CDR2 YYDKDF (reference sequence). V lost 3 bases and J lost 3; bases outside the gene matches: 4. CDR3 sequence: CATSRTGELYEQYF. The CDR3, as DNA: TGTGCCACCAGCAGGACAGGGGAACTCTACGAGCAGTACTTC.

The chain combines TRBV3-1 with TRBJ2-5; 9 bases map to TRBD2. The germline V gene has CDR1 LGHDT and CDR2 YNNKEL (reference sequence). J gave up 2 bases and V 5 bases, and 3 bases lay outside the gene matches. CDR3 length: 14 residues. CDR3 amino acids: CASSEAGGQETQYF. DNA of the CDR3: TGTGCCAGCAGCGAAGCGGGGGGACAAGAGACCCAGTACTTC.